This entry lists 3 T cell receptor beta chains sequenced from one sample in a study of long-term antiretroviral therapy in people with HIV. Survey-level immunoSEQ v3.0 assays were run. The table came from immunoSEQ multiplex PCR; TCRdb's copy has only in-frame clones and leaves some out. The sample records tens of thousands of clones, 70% to 90% being singletons. The input for sequencing was unsorted PBMCs, taken 0.8 years before starting antiretroviral therapy. All receptors derive from a man aged 18 to 30 with HIV.

The chain combines TRBV6-1 with TRBJ1-2; no clear D gene. V lost 4 bases, J lost 4 bases, and 7 bases lay in between. From germline, CDR1 is MNHNS and CDR2 SASEGT. The CDR3 spans 12 residues. The CDR3 nucleotides read TGTGCCAGCAGTGTAGCTTTCTATGGCTACACCTTC. Amino acid sequence: CASSVAFYGYTF.

This clone was seen a single time. The chain joins TRBV14 to TRBJ1-2; D is unresolved. CDR3 length: 14 residues. CDR1 and CDR2 from the germline V gene are SGHDN and FVKESK. V was cut by 6 bases and J by 1 base, with 12 bases left in between. In DNA, the CDR3 is TGTGCCAGCAGAGCGGCAGGTAGTAACTATGGCTACACCTTC. The encoded protein is CASRAAGSNYGYTF. The full variable domain, with the rest looked up from reference TRBV14 and TRBJ1-2, is EAGVTQFPSHSVIEKGQTVTLRCDPISGHDNLYWYRRVMGKEIKFLLHFVKESKQDESGMPNNRFLAERTGGTYSTLKVQPAELEDSGVYFCASRAAGSNYGYTFGSGTRLTVV.

The chain employs TRBV9 and TRBJ1-4; D is unresolved. The germline V gene has CDR1 SGDLS and CDR2 YYNGEE. Trimming shortened V by 4 bases and J by 8 bases, and 15 bases separated the two germline ends. This CDR3 has 14 amino acids. The DNA of the CDR3 is TGTGCCAGCAGCCAGGTGGGGTATGGGGAAAAACTGTTTTTT. As protein: CASSQVGYGEKLFF.